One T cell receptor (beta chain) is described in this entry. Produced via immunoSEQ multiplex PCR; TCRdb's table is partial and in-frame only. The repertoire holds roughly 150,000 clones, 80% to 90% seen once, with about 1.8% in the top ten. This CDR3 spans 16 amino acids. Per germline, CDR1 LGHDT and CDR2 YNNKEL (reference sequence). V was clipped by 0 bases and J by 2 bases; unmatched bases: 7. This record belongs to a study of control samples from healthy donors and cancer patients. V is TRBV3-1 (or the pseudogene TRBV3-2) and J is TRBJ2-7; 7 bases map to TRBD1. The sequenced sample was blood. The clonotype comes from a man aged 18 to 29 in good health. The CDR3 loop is CASSQDVGQTTYEQYF. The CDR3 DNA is TGTGCCAGCAGCCAAGATGTGGGACAGACCACCTACGAGCAGTACTTC.